This TCR beta chain was sequenced in a study of blood T cell repertoires in COVID-19. About the research overall: The United States, Italy and Spain were the sources of the acute and convalescent COVID-19 samples. In each case, the material was cDNA or gDNA derived from T cells, B-cell-depleted T cells, or PBMCs.

Germline V gives CDR1 SEHNR, CDR2 FQNEAQ (reference sequence). The CDR3 covers 11 residues. V shed 1 base and J shed 7 bases, with 5 bases lying between them. This clone was seen ten or more times. In the study's own analysis: Amplification of reference gene primers was used by the study to estimate nucleated cell counts. Assay: immunoSEQ multiplex PCR; the TCRdb copy retains only in-frame clones and omits some. Clone size and V and J calls were adopted from that table, with D and trimming inferred from the DNA. This table has approximately 500,000 clones, roughly 88% appearing once. Specimen: peripheral blood. The genes are TRBV7-9 and TRBJ2-7; perhaps TRBD2 as D (5 bases). This TCR came from a human donor in a cohort sampled during active COVID-19. The CDR3 reads CASSLGEEQYF. The DNA for the CDR3 is TGTGCCAGCAGCTTAGGGGAGGAGCAGTACTTC.